In its sample, the clone carrying this TCR beta chain was seen many times. The target antigen is unknown. This record belongs to a study of regulatory T cells in long-lasting Graves disease. Arm-PCR of CDR3 regions and iRepertoire HTBI primers were used to build TCR beta libraries. TCRdb re-derived calls from the multiplex PCR reads in MiXCR, one entry per CDR3 protein. The table shows 240,000 or so distinct CDR3 sequences, with 20% to 25% occurring only once. The V gene end was trimmed by 6 bases and the J gene end by 2 bases; junction bases not matched to a gene: 3. Germline assignment: CDR1 DFQATT and CDR2 SNEGSKA (reference sequence). The CDR3 spans 13 residues. Time point: newly diagnosed GD, antithyroid drugs for less than 3 months. PBMC-extracted RNA yielded the TCR library. Study outcomes and limitations: What was studied was peripheral blood only, and not thyroid tissue. Between persistent patients, about 2,500 public clonotypes were shared, exceeding the roughly 940 shared between new patients.

The chain uses TRBV20-1 and TRBJ2-1; 8 nucleotides agree with TRBD2. The source material was peripheral blood mononuclear cells (PBMCs), sampled at new diagnosis, from a patient treated with antithyroid drugs. This clonotype originated in a female donor with Graves disease. The CDR3 DNA is TGCAGTGCCACTAGCGGCCCCTACAATGAGCAGTTCTTC. This gives the protein CSATSGPYNEQFF.